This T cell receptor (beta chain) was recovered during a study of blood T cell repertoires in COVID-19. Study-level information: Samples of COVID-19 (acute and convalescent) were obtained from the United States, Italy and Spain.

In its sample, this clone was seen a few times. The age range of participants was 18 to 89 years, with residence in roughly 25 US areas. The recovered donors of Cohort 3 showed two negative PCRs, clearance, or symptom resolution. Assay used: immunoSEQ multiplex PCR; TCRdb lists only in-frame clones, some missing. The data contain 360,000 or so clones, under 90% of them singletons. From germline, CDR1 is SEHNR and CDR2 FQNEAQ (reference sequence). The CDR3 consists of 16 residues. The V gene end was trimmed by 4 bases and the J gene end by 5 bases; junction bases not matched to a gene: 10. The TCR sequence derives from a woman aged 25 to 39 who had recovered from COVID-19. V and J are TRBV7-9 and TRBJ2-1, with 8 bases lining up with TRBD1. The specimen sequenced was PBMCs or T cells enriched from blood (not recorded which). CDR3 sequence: CASSSQTGQANNEQFF. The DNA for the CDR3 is TGTGCCAGCAGCTCGCAAACGGGACAGGCCAACAATGAGCAGTTCTTC. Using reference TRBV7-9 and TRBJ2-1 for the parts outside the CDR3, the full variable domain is DTGVSQNPRHKITKRGQNVTFRCDPISEHNRLYWYRQTLGQGPEFLTYFQNEAQLEKSRLLSDRFSAERPKGSFSTLEIQRTEQGDSAMYLCASSSQTGQANNEQFFGPGTRLTVL.